This T cell receptor beta chain appears in the sequencing data of a study of cytomegalovirus exposure and HLA in healthy donors. Study-level results: Most observed TCR sequences were rare, whereas some public TCRs were detected in many donors. The listing of roughly 160 TCR beta chains classed them as cytomegalovirus-associated. The CMV antigen specificity of a few CMV-associated chains was confirmed through in vitro analysis. Several of the most significant clusters appeared linked to common viral pathogens, based on a later analysis.

CDR3 size: 11 residues. The V and J ends lost 4 bases and 5 bases respectively, with 8 bases between them. Germline V gives CDR1 GTSNPN, CDR2 SVGIG (reference sequence). In regard to this clone: No antigen is known for it.

The PCR used 60 Vbeta and 13 Jbeta primers. Clones were sequenced by immunoSEQ multiplex PCR, and TCRdb holds only the in-frame ones, with some missing. Of nearly 110,000 clones listed, about 64% are singletons. Sequencing used PBMCs. This chain uses TRBV30 with TRBJ1-2; possible D gene TRBD1, 6 bases. The sequence was obtained from a female donor in good health and CMV-seronegative. The CDR3 DNA reads TGTGCCTGGAACAGGGAGTATGGCTACACCTTC. Translation: CAWNREYGYTF.